These 17 T cell receptor beta chains share one sample of origin, sequenced in a study of CD8 T cells in ankylosing spondylitis. TCRdb recomputed calls from the 5' RACE reads with MiXCR, one row per CDR3 protein. The profile shows some 130,000 distinct CDR3 sequences, around 8.5% of them singletons. Sequencing was performed on blood, either unsorted or a sorted T cell fraction (not recorded which). The receptors originated from a male donor with ankylosing spondylitis or in good health (not recorded which).

This clonotype was seen a few times. V usage is TRBV20-1 and J usage is TRBJ1-1; tentative D call: TRBD1 (5 bases). CDR3 length: 14 amino acids. Germline CDR1 is DFQATT and CDR2 is SNEGSKA (reference sequence). V was shortened by 6 bases and J by 1 base, with 15 bases between the two germline ends. CDR3: CSAKMDTTNTEAFF. The CDR3 region has the DNA TGCAGTGCCAAAATGGACACGACGAACACTGAAGCTTTCTTT.

This clonotype came up many times. This chain uses TRBV6-2 or TRBV6-3 with TRBJ2-1, with 14 nucleotides matching TRBD2. Germline CDR1 reads MNHEY; CDR2 reads SVGEGT. V lost 4 bases, J lost 10 bases, and 6 bases stayed unmatched. The CDR3 spans 15 residues. The CDR3 coding sequence is TGTGCCAGCAGTTCCGGGACTAGCGGGAGCGGGGAGCAGTTCTTC. The encoded protein is CASSSGTSGSGEQFF.

This clonotype was found many times. This chain uses TRBV20-1 with TRBJ2-7, with TRBD1 matching 9 bases. With 0 bases clipped from V and 2 bases from J, the junction kept 8 bases outside the gene matches. The length of the CDR3 is 16 residues. The germline V gene has CDR1 DFQATT and CDR2 SNEGSKA (reference sequence). CDR3 DNA: TGCAGTGCTAGAGATCTTGGGACAGGGTATCCCTACGAGCAGTACTTC. This gives the protein CSARDLGTGYPYEQYF.

This clonotype was found many times. The chain combines TRBV6-6 with TRBJ1-3; D is ambiguous. Deletions cut 7 bases from V and 0 bases from J, with 7 bases between. The germline CDR1 and CDR2 sequences are MNHNY and SVGAGI (reference sequence). The CDR3 spans 13 residues. CDR3 protein: CASTRPSGNTIYF. CDR3 sequence (DNA): TGTGCCAGCACCAGGCCCTCTGGAAACACCATATATTTT.

At least ten counts were recorded for this clonotype. V and J are TRBV20-1 and TRBJ2-3, with TRBD2 as a possible D gene (6 bases). In germline, CDR1 is DFQATT, CDR2 SNEGSKA (reference sequence). This CDR3 comprises 15 residues. Trimming removed 1 base from V and 1 base from J, with 12 bases in between. The CDR3 DNA reads as TGCAGTGCTAGAGGAGGCGGGATAGGCACAGATACGCAGTATTTT. As protein: CSARGGGIGTDTQYF.

This clonotype appeared many times. The V call is TRBV20-1, the J call TRBJ1-1; 7 nucleotides agree with TRBD1. The junction had 5 bases not matched to a gene; V was cut back by 6 bases and J by 4 bases. The V gene's germline CDR1 is DFQATT and CDR2 SNEGSKA (reference sequence). This CDR3 comprises 12 residues. The CDR3 DNA follows: TGCAGTGCAGGGGGCGCGGGCACTGAAGCTTTCTTT. Its translation is CSAGGAGTEAFF.

The V and J genes are TRBV20-1 and TRBJ2-7, with 11 bases that match TRBD2. This CDR3 has 13 residues. Germline CDR1 DFQATT, CDR2 SNEGSKA (reference sequence). The trim removed 4 bases at V and 3 bases at J, leaving 2 bases unmatched. CDR3 region: CSAKLAGVYEQYF. The CDR3, as DNA: TGCAGTGCTAAACTAGCGGGAGTCTACGAGCAGTACTTC.

This clonotype was seen many times. This chain connects TRBV29-1 to TRBJ1-2; D unresolved. The CDR3 is made up of 12 amino acids. CDR1 is SQVTM, CDR2 ANQGSEA, per germline. V shed 4 bases and J shed 2 bases, with 8 bases lying between them. The CDR3 loop is CSVGERNYGYTF. CDR3 coding DNA: TGCAGCGTTGGCGAAAGAAACTATGGCTACACCTTC.

This clonotype has at least ten counts. The chain is built from TRBV5-1 and TRBJ2-3, with 8 positions matching TRBD1. This CDR3 spans 16 amino acids. Germline CDR1 SGHRS, CDR2 YFSETQ. Trimming cost V 0 bases and J 2 bases; bases outside gene matches: 5. CDR3 DNA sequence: TGCGCCAGCAGCTTGGCGCCGGGACAGGACACAGATACGCAGTATTTT. Protein sequence: CASSLAPGQDTDTQYF.

Of note for this clonotype: One end of the junction varies from germline; a read error may be responsible. This chain links TRBV5-1 with TRBJ2-1; TRBD1 matches 8 bases. The CDR3 is 15 amino acids. Germline CDR1 is SGHRS and CDR2 is YFSETQ. The CDR3 protein is CASSFGQGTYTEQFF. CDR3 DNA: TGCGCCAGCAGCTTCGGACAGGGCACCTACACTGAGCAGTTCTTC.

This clonotype was counted a few times. The CDR3 nucleotides read TGTGCCAGCAGTTCGGGGGGAGAGGGCGGGGAGCTGTTTTTT. Translated: CASSSGGEGGELFF. The V gene is TRBV6-5, the J gene TRBJ2-2, with 7 bases aligning to TRBD2. Germline values: CDR1 MNHEY, CDR2 SVGAGI. This CDR3 is 14 amino acids long. With 4 bases clipped from V and 7 bases from J, the junction kept 6 bases outside the gene matches.

This clonotype was detected many times. The gene calls are TRBV28 and TRBJ2-1; 10 nucleotides match TRBD2. The germline gives CDR1 MDHEN, CDR2 SYDVKM. The trim removed 8 bases at V and 9 bases at J, leaving 22 bases unmatched. The CDR3 totals 18 residues. CDR3 residues: CASLTGQPKTSGISEQFF. The CDR3 nucleotides are TGTGCCAGCCTGACGGGACAGCCAAAAACTAGCGGGATCAGTGAGCAGTTCTTC.

This clonotype was seen ten or more times. The rearrangement links TRBV6-1 to TRBJ2-2; weak D call: TRBD2 (5 bases). V dropped 6 bases and J dropped 6 bases, with 29 bases sitting between them. Per germline, CDR1 MNHNS and CDR2 SASEGT. The CDR3 totals 19 residues. DNA of the CDR3: TGTGCCAGCAGCCCGGCGGGTATAGCCGACTACCCCACATCCGGGGAGCTGTTTTTT. This gives the protein CASSPAGIADYPTSGELFF.

There are many counts of this clonotype. V gene TRBV29-1 combines with J gene TRBJ2-4; D is perhaps TRBD2 (5 bases). V shed 6 bases and J shed 3 bases, with 9 bases lying between them. Germline V gives CDR1 SQVTM, CDR2 ANQGSEA. This CDR3 contains 12 residues. The CDR3 DNA follows: TGCAGCGTCGGGATGGACAAAAACATTCAGTACTTC. Residues: CSVGMDKNIQYF.

This clonotype was observed many times. The chain links TRBV7-9 to TRBJ2-7, with 8 bases matching TRBD2. Germline values: CDR1 SEHNR, CDR2 FQNEAQ (reference sequence). Trimming at V came to 1 base and at J to 2 bases, leaving 1 base not matched to a gene. This CDR3 has 14 amino acids. The CDR3 DNA is TGTGCCAGCAGCTTAGGGGGACTAGCCTACGAGCAGTACTTC. Translating it yields CASSLGGLAYEQYF.

This clonotype was recorded at least ten times. The genes are TRBV20-1 and TRBJ2-1; D call uncertain. V was shortened by 0 bases and J by 4 bases, with 7 bases between the two germline ends. CDR1 is DFQATT and CDR2 is SNEGSKA in the germline V gene (reference sequence). This CDR3 comprises 13 residues. CDR3 sequence (DNA): TGCAGTGCTAGAGAAGGAAGTTACAATGAGCAGTTCTTC. This codes for CSAREGSYNEQFF.

This clonotype was observed a handful of times. This sequence joins TRBV5-1 and TRBJ2-1, with D unclear. Trimming shortened V by 0 bases and J by 0 bases, and 10 bases separated the two germline ends. This CDR3 region has 16 residues. Germline-derived CDR1 and CDR2 are SGHRS and YFSETQ. CDR3 sequence: CASSLGGASSYNEQFF. For the CDR3, the DNA is TGCGCCAGCAGCTTGGGCGGAGCCAGCTCCTACAATGAGCAGTTCTTC. The complete variable domain, with remaining parts taken from reference TRBV5-1 and TRBJ2-1, reads KAGVTQTPRYLIKTRGQQVTLSCSPISGHRSVSWYQQTPGQGLQFLFEYFSETQRNKGNFPGRFSGRQFSNSRSEMNVSTLELGDSALYLCASSLGGASSYNEQFFGPGTRLTVL.